This TCR beta chain was recovered during a study of blood T cell repertoires in COVID-19. Generated by immunoSEQ multiplex PCR, the TCRdb table keeps only in-frame clones and is missing some. The table has 150,000 to 200,000 clones, about four fifths seen once; the top ten hold around 6%. This CDR3 is built from 17 residues. Germline V gene sequence: CDR1 SGHKS, CDR2 YYEKEE (reference sequence). The ends were cut back, 2 bases at V and 6 bases at J, with 22 bases in the middle. The TCR sequence derives from a middle-aged woman with COVID-19, enrolled during active disease. This chain connects TRBV5-5 to TRBJ2-3; TRBD1 might be the D (7 bases). The sequencing input was peripheral blood. CDR3 region: CASSLTGVTGFGDTQYF. The CDR3 DNA reads as TGTGCCAGCAGCTTAACGGGGGTGACAGGGTTCGGGGATACGCAGTATTTT.